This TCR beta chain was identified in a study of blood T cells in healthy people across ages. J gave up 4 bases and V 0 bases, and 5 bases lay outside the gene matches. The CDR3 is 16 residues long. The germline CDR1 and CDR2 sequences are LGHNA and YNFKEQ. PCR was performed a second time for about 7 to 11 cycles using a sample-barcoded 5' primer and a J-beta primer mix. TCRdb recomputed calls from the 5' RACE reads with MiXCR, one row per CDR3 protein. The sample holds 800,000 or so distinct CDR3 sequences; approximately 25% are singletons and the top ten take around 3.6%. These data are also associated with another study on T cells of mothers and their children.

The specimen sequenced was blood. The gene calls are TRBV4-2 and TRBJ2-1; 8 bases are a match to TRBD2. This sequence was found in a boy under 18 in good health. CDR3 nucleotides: TGTGCCAGCAGCCAAGATCGGGCTAGCGGGTACAATGAGCAGTTCTTC. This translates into CASSQDRASGYNEQFF.